Reported below is one T cell receptor beta chain. Its antigen is unknown. One entry per CDR3 protein, called by TCRdb with MiXCR from the 5' RACE reads. The sample lists roughly 15,000 distinct CDR3 sequences; about 4.8% were seen once. The record originates from a study of spatial heterogeneity in lung cancer. On the study more broadly: A consistent excess of beta-chain over alpha-chain sequences was detected. Study findings and constraints: One measure, the expanded intratumoral alpha and beta TCR count, tracked tumor mutation counts.

Time point described: sample taken at primary tumor resection. Whole RNA was taken from tumor, nontumor lung or frozen PBMC; it was then sequenced unsorted. This TCR came from a female donor with early-stage non-small cell lung cancer. The sequencing used lung tumor tissue, collected at surgery.

The CDR3 DNA is TGTGCCAGCAGCCCTAGACAGGGGCCCGAAAAACTGTTTTTT. It encodes CASSPRQGPEKLFF. This chain connects TRBV28 to TRBJ1-4, with 8 nucleotides matching TRBD1. Germline V lookup: CDR1 MDHEN, CDR2 SYDVKM. Trimming took 6 bases from V and 8 from J; bases not matched to a gene: 8. The CDR3 is 14 amino acids. Full variable domain (rest looked up from reference TRBV28 and TRBJ1-4): DVKVTQSSRYLVKRTGEKVFLECVQDMDHENMFWYRQDPGLGLRLIYFSYDVKMKEKGDIPEGYSVSREKKERFSLILESASTNQTSMYLCASSPRQGPEKLFFGSGTQLSVL.